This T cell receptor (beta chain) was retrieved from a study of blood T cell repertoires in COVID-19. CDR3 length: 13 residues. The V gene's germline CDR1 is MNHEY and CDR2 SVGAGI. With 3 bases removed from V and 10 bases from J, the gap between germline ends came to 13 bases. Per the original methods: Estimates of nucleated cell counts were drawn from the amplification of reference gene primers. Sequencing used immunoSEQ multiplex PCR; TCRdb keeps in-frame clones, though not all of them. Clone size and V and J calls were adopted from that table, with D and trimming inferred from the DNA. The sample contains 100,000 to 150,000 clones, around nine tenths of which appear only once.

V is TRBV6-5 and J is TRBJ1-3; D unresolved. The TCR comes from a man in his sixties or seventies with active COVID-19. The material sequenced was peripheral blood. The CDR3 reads CASSYEGSGTIYF. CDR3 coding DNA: TGTGCCAGCAGTTATGAGGGATCCGGAACCATATATTTT.